The next 2 T cell receptor beta chains were all read from a single sample in a study of cytomegalovirus exposure and HLA in healthy donors. The protocol was immunoSEQ multiplex PCR, while the TCRdb copy is restricted to in-frame clones and leaves out a portion. Of hundreds of thousands of clones listed, around 87% were seen once; the top ten hold about 2%. The source material was PBMCs. The origin of the receptors is a woman aged 18-29 years in good health and CMV-seropositive.

The count of this clone is one. J is TRBJ2-3 and V is TRBV5-1; 11 positions agree with TRBD2. The CDR3 is 15 amino acids. The trim removed 4 bases at V and 4 bases at J, leaving 5 bases unmatched. Germline-derived CDR1 and CDR2 are SGHRS and YFSETQ. CDR3 region: CASSPYSGRADTQYF. Here the CDR3 DNA reads TGCGCCAGCAGCCCCTATAGCGGGAGGGCAGATACGCAGTATTTT.

The chain uses TRBV5-4 and TRBJ2-5; 9 bases fit TRBD2. The V segment lost 3 bases and the J segment 4 bases; nucleotides outside the gene matches: 19. The length of the CDR3 is 19 residues. Germline V CDR1 and CDR2: SGHNT, YYREEE (reference sequence). CDR3 DNA: TGTGCCAGCAGCTGGGGCGGAGGTACAGCGGGAGGAGTGAGAGAGACCCAGTACTTC. Translating gives CASSWGGGTAGGVRETQYF.